Shown below are 19 T cell receptor beta chains from a single sample sequenced in a study of blood T cells in healthy people across ages. The authors ran a second PCR of 7 to 11 cycles using a sample-barcoded 5' primer and a J-beta primer mix. TCRdb processed the 5' RACE reads anew with MiXCR; each CDR3 protein has one entry. The sample consists of about 1.4 million distinct CDR3 sequences, around 55% of them appearing once. Sequencing was carried out using blood. The receptors originated from a man younger than 35 in good health.

The chain couples TRBV15 to TRBJ2-7, with 8 bases matching TRBD1. CDR1 is LNHNV, CDR2 YYDKDF, per germline (reference sequence). The CDR3 totals 15 residues. Trimming took 3 bases from V and 6 from J; bases not matched to a gene: 10. The CDR3 sequence: CATSRDDRGNVEQYF. In nucleotides, the CDR3 is TGTGCCACCAGCAGGGACGACAGGGGAAACGTCGAGCAGTACTTC.

This chain connects TRBV7-8 to TRBJ2-4; 8 positions match TRBD2. The J call may be mistaken, given a closer DNA end match to TRBJ2-7. The germline V gene has CDR1 SGHVS and CDR2 FQNEAQ. The CDR3 extends over 16 amino acids. This CDR3 reads CASSLVVARGAYEQYF. The CDR3 DNA follows: TGTGCCAGCAGCTTAGTGGTGGCGCGGGGGGCCTACGAGCAGTACTTC.

This chain joins TRBV6-2 or TRBV6-3 and TRBJ2-1; possibly TRBD2 for D (5 bases). V dropped 10 bases and J dropped 4 bases, with 14 bases sitting between them. The germline gives CDR1 MNHEY, CDR2 SVGEGT. CDR3 length equals 13 residues. The CDR3 reads CATATGSYNEQFF. The CDR3 DNA reads TGTGCCACCGCGACGGGGTCATACAATGAGCAGTTCTTC.

This chain joins TRBV19 and TRBJ2-4, with 7 bases that match TRBD1. CDR3 length: 16 residues. CDR1 and CDR2 from the germline V gene are LNHDA and SQIVND (reference sequence). Losses at the gene ends were 4 bases for V and 13 bases for J; bases not matched to a gene: 19. The chain's CDR3 is CASSRTYTDRAGEQYF. CDR3 sequence (DNA): TGTGCCAGTAGTAGGACCTATACCGACAGGGCCGGGGAGCAGTACTTC.

V and J are TRBV4-2 and TRBJ2-7; 7 bases map to TRBD1. The germline gives CDR1 LGHNA, CDR2 YNFKEQ. Trimming took 3 bases from V and 2 from J; bases not matched to a gene: 4. The CDR3 has 14 amino acids. This chain's CDR3 is CASSQPGTAYEQYF. In DNA, the CDR3 is TGTGCCAGCAGCCAGCCCGGGACAGCCTACGAGCAGTACTTC.

This clonotype was found a few times. This CDR3 is CASSVRSGTYQETQYF. The CDR3 region has the DNA TGCGCCAGCAGCGTACGCAGCGGGACTTATCAAGAGACCCAGTACTTC. The chain carries TRBV4-1 and TRBJ2-5, with 7 bases identical to TRBD2. CDR1 and CDR2 from the germline V gene are MGHRA and YSYEKL. The CDR3 runs to 16 residues. J was trimmed by 2 bases and V by 5 bases; bases with no gene match: 11.

This clonotype showed up just a few times. CDR3 sequence: CASSATGTGFRWRYF. The CDR3 DNA reads as TGTGCCAGCAGTGCCACCGGGACAGGCTTTAGATGGCGGTACTTC. The chain is built from TRBV12-3 or TRBV12-4 and TRBJ2-7, with TRBD1 matching 8 bases. V lost 5 bases, J lost 12 bases, and 18 bases stayed unmatched. This CDR3 contains 15 residues.

The chain uses TRBV30 and TRBJ1-2; 8 positions match TRBD1. CDR3 length: 15 residues. Germline assignment: CDR1 GTSNPN and CDR2 SVGIG (reference sequence). The V segment lost 0 bases and the J segment 2 bases; nucleotides outside the gene matches: 5. This CDR3 reads CAWSVRTGRNYGYTF. The CDR3, as DNA: TGTGCCTGGAGTGTAAGGACAGGGAGAAACTATGGCTACACCTTC.

The V call is TRBV5-5, the J call TRBJ1-2; 9 bases are shared with TRBD1. Trimming removed 4 bases from V and 4 bases from J; junction bases left unmatched: 8. This CDR3 has 15 residues. Germline-derived CDR1 and CDR2 are SGHKS and YYEKEE (reference sequence). The CDR3 reads CASSGGTGRSYGYTF. The CDR3 bases are TGTGCCAGCAGCGGTGGGACAGGGCGAAGCTATGGCTACACCTTC. Full variable domain (missing parts from reference TRBV5-5 and TRBJ1-2): DAGVTQSPTHLIKTRGQQVTLRCSPISGHKSVSWYQQVLGQGPQFIFQYYEKEERGRGNFPDRFSARQFPNYSSELNVNALLLGDSALYLCASSGGTGRSYGYTFGSGTRLTVV.

The chain couples TRBV28 to TRBJ2-7; a possible D gene is TRBD1 (5 bases). Looked up from germline, CDR1 is MDHEN and CDR2 is SYDVKM. V lost 5 bases, J lost 1 base, and 15 bases lay in between. CDR3 length equals 15 residues. The CDR3 DNA sequence: TGTGCCAGCAGTCCAAGACAGCTGCCATCCTACGAGCAGTACTTC. As protein: CASSPRQLPSYEQYF.

The CDR3 here is CASSPREGAFYEQYF. As DNA, the CDR3 is TGTGCCAGCAGCCCGCGGGAGGGGGCTTTTTACGAGCAGTACTTC. The V call is TRBV7-8, the J call TRBJ2-7; 9 nucleotides agree with TRBD2. The ends lost 5 bases at V and 4 bases at J; junction bases unmatched: 9. This CDR3 contains 15 residues. From germline, CDR1 is SGHVS and CDR2 FQNEAQ.

The CDR3 protein is CASSLQESYSLFF. CDR3 bases: TGTGCCAGCAGCTTACAGGAGAGCTACTCGCTGTTTTTT. The chain joins TRBV7-2 to TRBJ1-4; D ambiguous. CDR1 is SGHTA, CDR2 FQGNSA, per germline. Trimming took off 2 bases at V and 14 bases at J, with 15 bases between the two ends. The length of the CDR3 is 13 residues.

This chain connects TRBV10-3 to TRBJ2-1; 13 bases are a match to TRBD2. V lost 8 bases and J lost 9; bases outside the gene matches: 10. The CDR3 is made up of 15 amino acids. The germline gives CDR1 ENHRY, CDR2 SYGVKD. The CDR3 spells CAISGLAGDGGEQFF. In DNA, the CDR3 is TGTGCCATCTCCGGACTAGCGGGAGACGGGGGTGAGCAGTTCTTC.

This chain connects TRBV4-3 to TRBJ2-4, with D tentatively TRBD1 (6 bases). The closer fit of TRBJ2-7 to the DNA end suggests the J call may be wrong. The CDR3 spans 17 residues. Germline V CDR1 and CDR2: LGHNA, YSLEER. CDR3 sequence (DNA): TGCGCCAGCAGCCAAGATCGGAATTTGAGGGGGTTCACCGAGCAGTACTTC. The encoded protein is CASSQDRNLRGFTEQYF.

This clonotype appeared a few times. The J gene is TRBJ2-7, the V gene TRBV10-3; 9 bases agree with TRBD2. Per germline, CDR1 ENHRY and CDR2 SYGVKD. CDR3 size: 14 residues. The ends lost 4 bases at V and 3 bases at J; junction bases unmatched: 4. The CDR3 bases are TGTGCCATCAGTGGGACTAGCGAGTACTACGAGCAGTACTTC. Its protein is CAISGTSEYYEQYF.

The rearrangement joins TRBV20-1 to TRBJ2-7; D is perhaps TRBD2 (5 bases). CDR3 size: 13 residues. Trimming stripped 5 bases from V and 2 bases from J, with 13 bases between. Germline V gene lookup returns CDR1 DFQATT and CDR2 SNEGSKA (reference sequence). CDR3 protein: CSAQLGAPYEQYF. CDR3 DNA: TGCAGTGCTCAGTTGGGAGCCCCCTACGAGCAGTACTTC.

With respect to this clonotype: The junction and the germline gene differ at one end; a read error may be behind it. The genes are TRBV5-1 and TRBJ2-1, with TRBD2 matching 10 bases. The CDR3 has 15 residues. Germline V gene lookup returns CDR1 SGHRS and CDR2 YFSETQ. CDR3 loop: CASSYSGRSYNERFF. DNA for the CDR3: TGCGCCAGCAGCTATAGCGGGAGGTCCTACAATGAGCGGTTCTTC.

The chain joins TRBV7-9 to TRBJ1-5, with unresolved D. CDR1 is SEHNR and CDR2 is FQNEAQ in the germline V gene (reference sequence). CDR3 size: 14 residues. V lost 6 bases and J lost 6, with 15 bases in between. CDR3 in amino acids: CASRPSGLGQPQHF. The CDR3 DNA is TGTGCCAGCAGGCCCTCGGGGTTGGGTCAGCCCCAGCATTTT.

The chain links TRBV10-3 to TRBJ2-4; either TRBD1 or TRBD2 may fit D (5 bases each). The V gene's germline CDR1 is ENHRY and CDR2 SYGVKD. The CDR3 is 16 residues long. V lost 3 bases and J lost 13, with 25 bases in between. The CDR3 DNA follows: TGTGCCATCAGTGACTCGGGGCTAGGGCATTCCTACGGGCAGTACTTC. This sequence encodes CAISDSGLGHSYGQYF.